The 29 T cell receptor beta chains presented below share a single source sample, sequenced in a study of monozygotic twins with inflammatory bowel disease. TCRdb reprocessed the 5' RACE reads, keeping one entry per CDR3 protein, no DNA. The clone table shows hundreds of thousands of distinct CDR3 sequences, with the ten largest holding 2% to 3%. The sequenced material came from blood. These receptors came from a human donor with ulcerative colitis or Crohn's disease, or a healthy co-twin of an affected twin (not recorded which).

The CDR3 reads CSTTDRDYEQYF. The chain uses TRBV20-1 and TRBJ2-7; TCRdb indicates TRBD1, and absent DNA this call remains unverified. CDR1 is DFQATT and CDR2 is SNEGSKA in the germline V gene (reference sequence). The CDR3 extends over 12 amino acids.

The V gene is TRBV20-1, the J gene TRBJ2-7; the TRBD1 assignment by TCRdb is unverifiable without DNA. The CDR3 covers 14 residues. CDR1 and CDR2 (germline): DFQATT, SNEGSKA (reference sequence). The chain's CDR3 is CSAAGSGISYEQYF.

V and J are TRBV30 and TRBJ2-3; TCRdb selects TRBD1, and the lack of DNA leaves this call unchecked. Germline V lookup: CDR1 GTSNPN, CDR2 SVGIG (reference sequence). This CDR3 region has 15 residues. CDR3 in amino acids: CAWSPGSSRGARTYF.

The rearrangement links TRBV25-1 to TRBJ2-5. The CDR3 sequence is 16 residues long. Looked up from germline, CDR1 is MGHDK and CDR2 is SYGVNS. The chain's CDR3 is CASSEYGYGRSETQYF. Supplemented by reference TRBV25-1 and TRBJ2-5, the full variable domain reads EADIYQTPRYLVIGTGKKITLECSQTMGHDKMYWYQQDPGMELHLIHYSYGVNSTEKGDLSSESTVSRIRTEHFPLTLESARPSHTSQYLCASSEYGYGRSETQYFGPGTRLLVL.

The chain has TRBV15 and TRBJ2-7; the D call from TCRdb, TRBD1, cannot be confirmed without DNA. The CDR3 totals 13 residues. Germline CDR1 and CDR2: LNHNV and YYDKDF (reference sequence). The CDR3 loop reads CATSRGVTYEQYF.

J is TRBJ2-2 and V is TRBV30. Germline V gene sequence: CDR1 GTSNPN, CDR2 SVGIG (reference sequence). The CDR3 extends over 13 amino acids. The CDR3 loop is CAWSSSGTGELFF. Combining the CDR3 with reference TRBV30 and TRBJ2-2 gives the whole variable domain SQTIHQWPATLVQPVGSPLSLECTVEGTSNPNLYWYRQAAGRGLQLLFYSVGIGQISSEVPQNLSASRPQDRQFILSSKKLLLSDSGFYLCAWSSSGTGELFFGEGSRLTVL.

This chain links TRBV5-4 with TRBJ2-2; TCRdb selects TRBD1, and the lack of DNA leaves this call unchecked. CDR1 SGHNT and CDR2 YYREEE come from the germline V gene (reference sequence). The CDR3 consists of 15 residues. The chain's CDR3 is CASSSADRVTGELFF.

The chain recombines TRBV2 with TRBJ2-2; TCRdb lists TRBD2, though no DNA is available to test this call. The CDR3 has 15 amino acids. The germline gives CDR1 SNHLY, CDR2 FYNNEI. The CDR3 protein is CASSEAVRAAGELFF.

The chain employs TRBV5-6 and TRBJ2-2; absent DNA, TCRdb's TRBD1 call cannot be checked. Germline assignment: CDR1 SGHDT and CDR2 YYEEEE. The length of the CDR3 is 16 residues. The CDR3 loop is CASSLGSGVNTGELFF. The full variable domain, completed using reference TRBV5-6 and TRBJ2-2, is DAGVTQSPTHLIKTRGQQVTLRCSPKSGHDTVSWYQQALGQGPQFIFQYYEEEERQRGNFPDRFSGHQFPNYSSELNVNALLLGDSALYLCASSLGSGVNTGELFFGEGSRLTVL.

The chain uses TRBV12-5 and TRBJ2-7; the D call of TRBD1 rests on TCRdb alone, since no DNA is present to check it. CDR1 is LGHNT, CDR2 FRNRAP, per germline. CDR3 length equals 15 residues. This CDR3 is CASGHNSGAGYEQYF.

The chain recombines TRBV20-1 with TRBJ2-2. The CDR3 length is 12 residues. In germline, CDR1 is DFQATT, CDR2 SNEGSKA (reference sequence). The CDR3 reads CSAGPSGGELFF.

The rearrangement links TRBV5-1 to TRBJ2-1; with no DNA, the TCRdb D assignment of TRBD1 cannot be verified. The CDR3 loop spans 14 amino acids. The germline CDR1 and CDR2 sequences are SGHRS and YFSETQ. This chain's CDR3 is CASSVGQNYNEQFF.

The chain links TRBV6-1 to TRBJ2-3; absent DNA, TCRdb's TRBD1 call cannot be checked. Per the germline V gene, CDR1 is MNHNS and CDR2 is SASEGT. This CDR3 contains 15 residues. This chain's CDR3 is CASSRPRGRGDTQYF.

The chain has TRBV2 and TRBJ2-3; the D gene TCRdb calls, TRBD2, cannot be checked with no DNA. The CDR3 runs 16 residues. The germline gives CDR1 SNHLY, CDR2 FYNNEI. The CDR3 protein is CASLLAGVEGTDTQYF.

The chain joins TRBV3-1 to TRBJ2-2; the TCRdb D gene call, TRBD2, has no DNA to confirm it. The CDR3 spans 15 residues. Germline V lookup: CDR1 LGHDT, CDR2 YNNKEL (reference sequence). This CDR3 is CASSQGLAGTGELFF.

This chain joins TRBV19 and TRBJ1-5. Germline CDR1 LNHDA, CDR2 SQIVND (reference sequence). The CDR3 is 14 residues long. This CDR3 is CASSIGPSNQPQHF.

The chain links TRBV10-3 to TRBJ1-5. This CDR3 has 17 residues. The germline V gene encodes CDR1 ENHRY and CDR2 SYGVKD. The CDR3 protein is CAISEPGPTYSNQPQHF.

The CDR3 here is CASSPQGTTGTDIQYF. The chain is built from TRBV5-1 and TRBJ2-4; the D call of TRBD1 rests on TCRdb alone, since no DNA is present to check it. Germline CDR1 reads SGHRS; CDR2 reads YFSETQ. The CDR3 runs 16 residues. The whole variable domain, filled in from reference TRBV5-1 and TRBJ2-4, reads KAGVTQTPRYLIKTRGQQVTLSCSPISGHRSVSWYQQTPGQGLQFLFEYFSETQRNKGNFPGRFSGRQFSNSRSEMNVSTLELGDSALYLCASSPQGTTGTDIQYFGAGTRLSVL.

The chain links TRBV28 to TRBJ2-1; as DNA is missing, the TRBD2 call by TCRdb cannot be tested. This CDR3 region has 16 residues. Germline V gene data show CDR1 as MDHEN and CDR2 as SYDVKM. The CDR3 protein is CASSPPGLAGGVEQFF.

The genes are TRBV20-1 and TRBJ2-4; TCRdb calls TRBD1, which cannot be checked without DNA. The germline V gene has CDR1 DFQATT and CDR2 SNEGSKA (reference sequence). This CDR3 contains 14 residues. The CDR3 reads CSAPTGPAKNIQYF.

CDR3 amino acids: CSAPLRTSSYEQYF. The rearrangement joins TRBV20-1 to TRBJ2-7; without DNA, the TCRdb call of TRBD2 cannot be checked. Germline assignment: CDR1 DFQATT and CDR2 SNEGSKA (reference sequence). The CDR3 has 14 residues.

V is TRBV4-1 and J is TRBJ1-3. CDR3 size: 16 residues. Germline values: CDR1 MGHRA, CDR2 YSYEKL. CDR3 residues: CASSQVGLSSGNTIYF.

The chain joins TRBV6-2 or TRBV6-3 to TRBJ1-5; TCRdb gives TRBD1 as the D gene, but with no DNA this cannot be confirmed. Germline CDR1 and CDR2: MNHEY and SVGEGT. The CDR3 is 17 residues long. The CDR3 reads CASSYGEDSFSNQPQHF.

The chain couples TRBV5-4 to TRBJ2-1; TCRdb designates TRBD2, a call that cannot be tested without DNA. CDR1 is SGHNT, CDR2 YYREEE, per germline (reference sequence). The CDR3 is 16 residues long. CDR3 region: CASSLERGGLTNEQFF. The whole variable domain, filled in from reference TRBV5-4 and TRBJ2-1, reads ETGVTQSPTHLIKTRGQQVTLRCSSQSGHNTVSWYQQALGQGPQFIFQYYREEENGRGNFPPRFSGLQFPNYSSELNVNALELDDSALYLCASSLERGGLTNEQFFGPGTRLTVL.

The CDR3 loop reads CASSVDFLTDTQYF. The genes are TRBV9 and TRBJ2-3. CDR1 is SGDLS and CDR2 is YYNGEE in the germline V gene. This CDR3 is built from 14 residues.

The V gene is TRBV5-4, the J gene TRBJ1-1; there is no DNA to check the TCRdb D call of TRBD1. The CDR3 is made up of 15 amino acids. Germline loops: CDR1 SGHNT, CDR2 YYREEE (reference sequence). The CDR3 spells CASSGPTGGNTEAFF.

V gene TRBV4-1 combines with J gene TRBJ2-7; the TCRdb call, TRBD2, lacks DNA for checking. Germline lookup yields CDR1 MGHRA and CDR2 YSYEKL. CDR3 size: 15 residues. The CDR3 loop is CASSQSGGSSYEQYF.

The chain uses TRBV27 and TRBJ1-5; TCRdb's assignment of TRBD1 cannot be checked, as there is no DNA. This CDR3 region has 16 residues. The germline CDR1 and CDR2 sequences are MNHEY and SMNVEV (reference sequence). This chain's CDR3 is CASSLRGGISNQPQHF.

J is TRBJ1-1 and V is TRBV6-5. Germline V gives CDR1 MNHEY, CDR2 SVGAGI. The CDR3 consists of 15 residues. CDR3: CASSNRAGGNTEAFF.